The clone carrying this T cell receptor beta chain was counted once. Original data processing: Reference gene primers were amplified, and this amplification served to estimate nucleated cell counts. Profiled with immunoSEQ multiplex PCR; TCRdb holds only in-frame clones, not every one. For V, J and clone size, that table is used; D and trimming come from the DNA. This table has roughly 250,000 clones, about 70% appearing once. These data belong to a study of blood T cell repertoires in COVID-19. Overall study: Researchers got acute and convalescent COVID-19 samples from the United States, Italy and Spain. The analysed material was cDNA or gDNA that came from T cells, B-cell-depleted T cells, or PBMCs.

Germline assignment: CDR1 SGHTA and CDR2 FQGNSA. The CDR3 is 16 amino acids. V dropped 3 bases and J dropped 2 bases, with 16 bases sitting between them. The chain uses TRBV7-2 and TRBJ1-2; the D gene is possibly TRBD1 (5 bases). The clonotype was recovered from a woman of 80 years or more with acute or convalescent COVID-19. Sequenced material: peripheral blood. In DNA form, the CDR3 reads TGTGCCAGCAGCTTCCTGGACCGCCGGGGGAACTATGGCTACACCTTC. Residues: CASSFLDRRGNYGYTF.